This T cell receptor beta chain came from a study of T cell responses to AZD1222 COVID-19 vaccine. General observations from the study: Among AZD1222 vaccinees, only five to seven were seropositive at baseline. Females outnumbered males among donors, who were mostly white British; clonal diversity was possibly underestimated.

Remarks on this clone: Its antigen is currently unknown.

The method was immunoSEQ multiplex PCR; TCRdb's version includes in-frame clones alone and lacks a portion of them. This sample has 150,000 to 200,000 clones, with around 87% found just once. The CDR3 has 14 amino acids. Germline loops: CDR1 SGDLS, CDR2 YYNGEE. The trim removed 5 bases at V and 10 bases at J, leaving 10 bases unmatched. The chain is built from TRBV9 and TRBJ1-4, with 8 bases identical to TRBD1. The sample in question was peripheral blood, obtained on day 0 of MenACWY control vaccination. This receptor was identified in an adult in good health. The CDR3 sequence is CASRWDRRMVKLFF. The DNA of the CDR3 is TGTGCCAGCAGATGGGACAGGAGGATGGTAAAACTGTTTTTT.